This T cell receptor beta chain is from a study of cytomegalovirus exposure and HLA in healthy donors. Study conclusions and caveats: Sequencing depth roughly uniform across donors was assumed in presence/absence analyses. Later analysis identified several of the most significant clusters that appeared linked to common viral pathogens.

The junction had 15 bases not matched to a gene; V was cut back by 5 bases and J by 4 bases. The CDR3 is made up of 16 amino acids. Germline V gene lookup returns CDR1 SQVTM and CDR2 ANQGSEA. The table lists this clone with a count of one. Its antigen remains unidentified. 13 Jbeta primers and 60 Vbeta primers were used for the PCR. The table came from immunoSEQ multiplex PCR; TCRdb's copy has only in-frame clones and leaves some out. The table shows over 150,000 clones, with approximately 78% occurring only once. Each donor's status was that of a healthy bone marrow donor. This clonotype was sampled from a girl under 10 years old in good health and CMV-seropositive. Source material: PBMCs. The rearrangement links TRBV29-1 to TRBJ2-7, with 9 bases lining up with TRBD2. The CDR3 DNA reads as TGCAGCGTTCAAGGGTACACCGGGACTAGCCCGTACGAGCAGTACTTC. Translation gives CSVQGYTGTSPYEQYF.